This T cell receptor beta chain was identified during a study of cytomegalovirus exposure and HLA in healthy donors. This clone has a handful of counts. Its antigen is unknown. Overall study findings and caveats: Analysis performed later found 16,951 TCR beta sequences associated with HLA alleles at 0.05 false discovery rate. According to an earlier analysis, most TCR beta V segments yielded productive rearrangements about 87% or about 30% of the time. Generally TCR sequences proved uncommon, though certain public TCRs appeared in numerous donors.

This PCR relied on a set of 60 Vbeta primers and 13 Jbeta primers. Data came from immunoSEQ multiplex PCR; TCRdb stores just in-frame clones and leaves some out. The sample yields about 150,000 clones, approximately 75% seen once. The origin of this receptor is a man younger than 35 in good health and CMV-seronegative. The sample consisted of PBMCs.

This CDR3 reads CASSPTARGRSGELFF. CDR3 nucleotide sequence: TGTGCCAGCAGCCCCACCGCCAGGGGGCGGTCCGGGGAGCTGTTTTTT. The rearrangement joins TRBV7-9 to TRBJ2-2; 8 bases are shared with TRBD1. The V segment lost 5 bases and the J segment 6 bases; nucleotides outside the gene matches: 11. This CDR3 comprises 16 residues. Per the germline V gene, CDR1 is SEHNR and CDR2 is FQNEAQ (reference sequence).